The 5 T cell receptor beta chains in this list originate from one sample, sequenced in a study of T-cell memory formation after mild COVID-19. TCRdb passed the 5' RACE reads through MiXCR, listing each CDR3 protein once. The sample shows 15,000 to 20,000 distinct CDR3 sequences, approximately 23% of them seen only once. The specimen was PBMCs or a T cell subset sorted from them (not recorded which). These receptors were obtained from a man aged 18-30 years who had mild COVID-19 (a few samples of this study predate the infection). Cell type and time point are not known.

This clonotype was counted only a few times. V gene TRBV5-4 combines with J gene TRBJ2-6; 7 bases match TRBD1. The CDR3 sequence is 18 residues long. In germline, CDR1 is SGHNT, CDR2 YYREEE (reference sequence). The V gene end was trimmed by 0 bases and the J gene end by 0 bases; junction bases not matched to a gene: 6. The CDR3 sequence: CASSLGDSSFSGANVLTF. The CDR3 DNA reads TGTGCCAGCAGCTTGGGGGACAGCTCTTTCTCTGGGGCCAACGTCCTGACTTTC.

This clonotype was recorded many times. The chain is built from TRBV7-6 and TRBJ2-6; TRBD2 matches at 8 bases. Germline loops: CDR1 SGHVS, CDR2 FNYEAQ. Trimming took 0 bases from V and 0 from J; bases not matched to a gene: 7. The CDR3 runs to 19 residues. The CDR3 loop is CASSLASGLAVSGANVLTF. CDR3 nucleotide sequence: TGTGCCAGCAGCTTAGCGAGTGGACTAGCTGTCTCTGGGGCCAACGTCCTGACTTTC.

This clonotype was seen repeatedly, ten times or more. This chain joins TRBV6-6 and TRBJ2-2; D unclear. The V end was cut by 2 bases, the J end by 5 bases, with 12 bases between. There are 15 residues in the CDR3. Germline CDR1 and CDR2: MNHNY and SVGAGI (reference sequence). CDR3 amino acids: CASSYPKRETGELFF. In DNA, the CDR3 is TGTGCCAGCAGTTACCCTAAAAGAGAGACCGGGGAGCTGTTTTTT.

This clonotype was counted only a few times. Because the CDR3's place on the DNA is in doubt, the DNA is left out and the CDR3 is given as listed by TCRdb. The chain carries TRBV10-1 and TRBJ2-2; the DNA was not used to check the table's D call, TRBD1. The germline gives CDR1 WNHNN, CDR2 SYGVQD (reference sequence). The CDR3 extends over 15 residues, inclusive of both ends. CDR3 sequence reads: CASRRTVEHRGAVFF.

The chain links TRBV24-1 to TRBJ1-1, with unresolved D. The CDR3 runs 13 residues. V lost 8 bases, J lost 3 bases, and 12 bases lay in between. Germline values: CDR1 KGHDR, CDR2 SFDVKD. CDR3 nucleotide sequence: TGTGCCACCATGGGGAGCTGGGACACTGAAGCTTTCTTT. Encoded protein: CATMGSWDTEAFF.